This TCR beta chain comes out of a study of cytomegalovirus exposure and HLA in healthy donors. CDR3 length: 14 amino acids. Deletions cut 8 bases from V and 0 bases from J, with 11 bases between. The germline gives CDR1 MNHEY, CDR2 SVGAGI. Vbeta (60) and Jbeta (13) primers were used in the PCR. Using immunoSEQ multiplex PCR, the repertoire was profiled, and TCRdb retains in-frame clones only, with some absent. The data show over 75,000 clones, 79% seen once. This TCR was sampled from a male donor in good health and CMV-seropositive. The chain links TRBV6-5 to TRBJ2-1; D unresolved. Input material: PBMCs. Written as DNA, the CDR3 is TGTGCCAGCTCGAGCGTGGGCTCCTACAATGAGCAGTTCTTC. It translates to CASSSVGSYNEQFF.